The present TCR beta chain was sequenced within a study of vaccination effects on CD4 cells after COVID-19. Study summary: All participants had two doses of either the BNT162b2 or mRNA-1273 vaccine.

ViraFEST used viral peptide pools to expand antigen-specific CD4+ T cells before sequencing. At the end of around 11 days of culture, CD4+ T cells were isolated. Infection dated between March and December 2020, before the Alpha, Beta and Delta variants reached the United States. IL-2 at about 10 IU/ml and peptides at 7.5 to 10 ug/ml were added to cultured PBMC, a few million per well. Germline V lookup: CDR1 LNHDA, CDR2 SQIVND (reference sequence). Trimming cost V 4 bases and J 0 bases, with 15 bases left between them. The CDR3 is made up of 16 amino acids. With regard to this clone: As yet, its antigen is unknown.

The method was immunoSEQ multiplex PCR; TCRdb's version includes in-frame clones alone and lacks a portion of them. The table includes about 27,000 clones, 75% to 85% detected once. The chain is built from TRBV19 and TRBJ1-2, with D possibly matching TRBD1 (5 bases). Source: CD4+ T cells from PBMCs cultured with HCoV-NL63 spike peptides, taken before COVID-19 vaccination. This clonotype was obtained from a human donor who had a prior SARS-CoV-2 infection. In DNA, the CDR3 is TGTGCCAGTAGTAGGACTTCTGGGGCAGCTAACTATGGCTACACCTTC. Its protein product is CASSRTSGAANYGYTF.